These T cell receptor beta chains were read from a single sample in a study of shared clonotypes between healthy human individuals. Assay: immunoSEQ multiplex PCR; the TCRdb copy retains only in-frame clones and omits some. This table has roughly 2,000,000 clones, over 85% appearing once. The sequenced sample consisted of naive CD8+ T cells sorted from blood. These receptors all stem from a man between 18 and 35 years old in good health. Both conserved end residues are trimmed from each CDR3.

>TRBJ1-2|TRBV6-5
ASSYNQGSGYT
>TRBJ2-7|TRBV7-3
ASSAPVGYEQY
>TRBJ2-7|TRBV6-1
ASSEGQASEQY
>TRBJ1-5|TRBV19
ASSIEPASNQPQH
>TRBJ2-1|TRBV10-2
ASSDGAAYNEQF
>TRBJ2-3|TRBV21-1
ASSKAGRGGSRTDTQY
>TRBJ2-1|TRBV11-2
ASSLDQRNNEQF
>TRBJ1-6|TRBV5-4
ASSYPQGTYNSPLH
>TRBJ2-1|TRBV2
ATLRTSGYNEQF
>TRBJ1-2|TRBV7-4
ASVQGTGAAVRDYGYT
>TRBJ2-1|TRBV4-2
ASSQDWSDYNEQF
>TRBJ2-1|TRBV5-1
ASSLARVAGGDNEQF
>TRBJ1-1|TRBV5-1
ASSPDRGFTEAF
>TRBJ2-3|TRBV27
ASSLLAYTDTQY
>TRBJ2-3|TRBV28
ASSPFSLGGSGTTTDTQY
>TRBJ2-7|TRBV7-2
ASSTTSGSAGLEQY